The clone carrying this T cell receptor beta chain occurred many times. These data come from a study of low-dose radiotherapy and immunotherapy resistance in tumors. In the study overall: Patients of Cohort 1 had 0.5 Gy fractions every 2 weeks, which summed to 6.5 Gy. Members of Cohort 2 were treated with 1 Gy per fraction every two weeks; their total was 13 Gy over 26 weeks.

Time point of the sample: after trial treatment. Treatment reported: LDRT plus nivolumab, ipilimumab, low-dose cyclophosphamide and aspirin (RACIN trial). Enrollment required an advanced solid tumor negative for tumor-infiltrating lymphocytes. For amplifying TCRs, the PCR ran for around 20 cycles with Phusion, which was used together with a constant-region primer and the adapter on the V primers. From the reads, TCRdb called clonotypes with MiXCR, one entry per CDR3 protein. Of approximately 52,000 distinct CDR3 sequences listed, approximately 33% were seen once; the top ten hold roughly 8.2%. Germline V lookup: CDR1 ENHRY, CDR2 SYGVKD. The CDR3 runs 14 residues. With 7 bases clipped from V and 5 bases from J, the junction kept 8 bases outside the gene matches.

V usage is TRBV10-3 and J usage is TRBJ2-5, with 9 bases that match TRBD2. This receptor was identified in a male donor with rectosigmoid adenocarcinoma. The material was PBMCs, obtained after low-dose radiotherapy plus immunotherapy. The CDR3 DNA reads as TGTGCCATCAAGACTAGCGGCGAGGGGGAGACCCAGTACTTC. It specifies CAIKTSGEGETQYF.